One and the same sample provided the 14 T cell receptor beta chains below, sequenced in a study of blood T cell repertoires in COVID-19. Assay used: immunoSEQ multiplex PCR; TCRdb lists only in-frame clones, some missing. The sample records 650,000 to 800,000 clones, 90% being singletons. Source material: peripheral blood. The receptors originated from a woman aged 18-35 years with acute or convalescent COVID-19.

The chain couples TRBV5-4 to TRBJ2-3; TRBD1 matches at 7 bases. The V gene end was trimmed by 4 bases and the J gene end by 2 bases; junction bases not matched to a gene: 7. The CDR3 runs to 15 residues. Germline-derived CDR1 and CDR2 are SGHNT and YYREEE (reference sequence). The CDR3 sequence: CASSRDSLSTDTQYF. The CDR3 DNA sequence: TGTGCCAGCAGCCGGGACAGTCTTTCCACAGATACGCAGTATTTT.

This clone was picked up a small number of times. Other DNA sequences from this sample encode an identical CDR3 as well. The chain has TRBV6-4 and TRBJ2-3; TRBD2 matches 9 bases. From germline, CDR1 is MRHNA and CDR2 SNTAGT. The CDR3 is made up of 16 amino acids. Trimming at V came to 0 bases and at J to 0 bases, leaving 1 base not matched to a gene. This CDR3 is CASSDSAGGSTDTQYF. CDR3 coding DNA: TGTGCCAGCAGTGACTCCGCGGGGGGGAGCACAGATACGCAGTATTTT.

The gene calls are TRBV6-4 and TRBJ2-3, with D possibly matching TRBD1 (6 bases). Germline V gives CDR1 MRHNA, CDR2 SNTAGT. Between the trimmed V and J ends, which lost 4 bases and 5 bases, there was a span of 13 bases. The CDR3 extends over 14 amino acids. CDR3 sequence: CASSATGSGDTQYF. The DNA of the CDR3 is TGTGCCAGCAGTGCGACAGGCAGTGGAGATACGCAGTATTTT.

The J gene is TRBJ2-2, the V gene TRBV7-6; 12 bases map to TRBD1. The CDR3 covers 15 residues. The V and J ends lost 3 bases and 6 bases, in that order; junction bases with no gene match: 2. In germline, CDR1 is SGHVS, CDR2 FNYEAQ. The CDR3 DNA reads TGTGCCAGCAGCTTGGGACAGGGGGCTCCCGGGGAGCTGTTTTTT. This gives the protein CASSLGQGAPGELFF. Full variable domain (missing parts from reference TRBV7-6 and TRBJ2-2): GAGVSQSPRYKVTKRGQDVALRCDPISGHVSLYWYRQALGQGPEFLTYFNYEAQQDKSGLPNDRFSAERPEGSISTLTIQRTEQRDSAMYRCASSLGQGAPGELFFGEGSRLTVL.

The chain joins TRBV2 to TRBJ2-7; a weak D match, TRBD1 (5 bases). V gave up 7 bases and J gave up 6 bases, with 19 bases separating them. Germline assignment: CDR1 SNHLY and CDR2 FYNNEI. The CDR3 sequence is 14 residues long. CDR3 in DNA: TGTGCCAGCATGGGTCGGCAGGGCGGAGTCGAGCAGTACTTC. Translation gives CASMGRQGGVEQYF. The entire variable domain, with the rest obtained from reference TRBV2 and TRBJ2-7, is as follows: EPEVTQTPSHQVTQMGQEVILRCVPISNHLYFYWYRQILGQKVEFLVSFYNNEISEKSEIFDDQFSVERPDGSNFTLKIRSTKLEDSAMYFCASMGRQGGVEQYFGPGTRLTVT.

CDR3 sequence reads: CASSQALPKPAGGYEQYF. The CDR3 coding sequence is TGCGCCAGCAGCCAAGCCCTACCTAAACCAGCGGGGGGATACGAGCAGTACTTC. This chain joins TRBV4-1 and TRBJ2-7; 9 bases align to TRBD2. The trim removed 1 base at V and 4 bases at J, leaving 14 bases unmatched. The CDR3 covers 18 residues. The germline V gene encodes CDR1 MGHRA and CDR2 YSYEKL.

This chain joins TRBV27 and TRBJ2-3, with TRBD2 matching over 7 bases. The length of the CDR3 is 13 residues. Germline V gene lookup returns CDR1 MNHEY and CDR2 SMNVEV (reference sequence). Trimming cost V 2 bases and J 8 bases; bases outside gene matches: 4. The chain's CDR3 is CASSLATGGTQYF. The CDR3 DNA reads TGTGCCAGCAGTTTAGCAACGGGGGGTACGCAGTATTTT.

This chain's CDR3 is CASSRIQGSTEAFF. CDR3 nucleotide sequence: TGCGCCAGCAGCCGGATACAGGGATCCACTGAAGCTTTCTTT. The chain joins TRBV5-1 to TRBJ1-1, with D tentatively TRBD1 (6 bases). This CDR3 contains 14 residues. V was clipped by 4 bases and J by 4 bases, with 14 bases between them. The V gene's germline CDR1 is SGHRS and CDR2 YFSETQ.

A word on this clone: The same CDR3 arises from other DNA sequences in this sample as well. The rearrangement links TRBV20-1 to TRBJ1-2, with a tentative D call TRBD1 (5 bases). The CDR3 has 11 amino acids. Germline values: CDR1 DFQATT, CDR2 SNEGSKA (reference sequence). The V gene lost 5 bases and the J gene lost 5 bases, with 9 bases spanning the gap. The CDR3 DNA reads TGCAGTGCTGGCCAGGGATATGGCTACACCTTC. This encodes CSAGQGYGYTF.

The chain has TRBV2 and TRBJ1-2, with a possible D match to TRBD1 (5 bases). V lost 6 bases and J 5 bases, leaving 10 bases between the germline ends. CDR1 and CDR2 from the germline V gene are SNHLY and FYNNEI. The CDR3 length is 12 residues. This chain's CDR3 is CASRLTVYGYTF. As DNA, the CDR3 is TGTGCCAGCAGACTGACAGTTTATGGCTACACCTTC.

The table lists this clone with a few counts. V gene TRBV29-1 combines with J gene TRBJ1-1, with D possibly TRBD1 on 5 matching bases. CDR1 is SQVTM and CDR2 is ANQGSEA in the germline V gene. The CDR3 is 15 residues long. V was clipped by 2 bases and J by 2 bases, with 15 bases between them. The CDR3 protein is CSVERAGSLNTEAFF. In DNA form, the CDR3 reads TGCAGCGTTGAAAGGGCAGGGTCTTTAAACACTGAAGCTTTCTTT.

This clone appeared once. The J gene is TRBJ1-2, the V gene TRBV5-4; D might be TRBD1 (5 bases). V lost 5 bases to trimming and J lost 4 bases, with 6 bases between them. CDR1 and CDR2 from the germline V gene are SGHNT and YYREEE (reference sequence). CDR3 length: 11 residues. Written as DNA, the CDR3 is TGTGCCAGCAGTCAGGGCTATGGCTACACCTTC. Translated: CASSQGYGYTF. The full variable domain, in which reference TRBV5-4 and TRBJ1-2 provide the parts outside the CDR3, is ETGVTQSPTHLIKTRGQQVTLRCSSQSGHNTVSWYQQALGQGPQFIFQYYREEENGRGNFPPRFSGLQFPNYSSELNVNALELDDSALYLCASSQGYGYTFGSGTRLTVV.

In the case of this clone: The same CDR3 can be traced to other DNA sequences in this sample. This chain uses TRBV27 with TRBJ2-3, with 8 nucleotides matching TRBD1. The CDR3 contains 14 residues. Germline V CDR1 and CDR2: MNHEY, SMNVEV (reference sequence). The V gene end was trimmed by 9 bases and the J gene end by 0 bases; junction bases not matched to a gene: 5. This chain's CDR3 is CASSRTGSTDTQYF. In DNA form, the CDR3 reads TGTGCCAGTTCCCGGACAGGGAGCACAGATACGCAGTATTTT.

This chain uses TRBV7-2 with TRBJ2-2; D possibly corresponds to TRBD1 (6 bases). V lost 1 base and J 4 bases, leaving 13 bases between the germline ends. Germline CDR1 is SGHTA and CDR2 is FQGNSA. This CDR3 region has 16 residues. The CDR3 region is CASSLVLGAGTGELFF. CDR3 in DNA: TGTGCCAGCAGCTTAGTTCTGGGGGCGGGCACCGGGGAGCTGTTTTTT. Using reference TRBV7-2 and TRBJ2-2 for the parts outside the CDR3, the full variable domain is GAGVSQSPSNKVTEKGKDVELRCDPISGHTALYWYRQSLGQGLEFLIYFQGNSAPDKSGLPSDRFSAERTGGSVSTLTIQRTQQEDSAVYLCASSLVLGAGTGELFFGEGSRLTVL.